This T cell receptor (beta chain) was profiled in a study of blood T cell repertoires in COVID-19. Study-level information: There were acute and convalescent COVID-19 samples, and they came from the United States, Italy and Spain. From T cells, B-cell-depleted T cells, or PBMCs came the material, which was cDNA or gDNA.

Per the original methods: Amplification with reference gene primers provided the estimates of nucleated cell counts. TCRdb's copy holds only in-frame clones and misses some; the assay was immunoSEQ multiplex PCR. The D gene and trimming were derived from the DNA, and the V and J assignments and clone size from that table. The table has just over 150,000 clones, around 84% seen once. J was trimmed by 8 bases and V by 3 bases; bases with no gene match: 7. The CDR3 is 14 amino acids. The germline gives CDR1 KGHDR, CDR2 SFDVKD. This sequence originates from a human donor with acute or convalescent COVID-19. The donor label of this sample is uncertain. This rearrangement joins TRBV24-1 to TRBJ1-2; 8 nucleotides line up with TRBD1. The specimen sequenced was peripheral blood. The DNA of the CDR3 is TGTGCCACCAGTGATCCGGACAGGGCTGGAGGCTACACCTTC. Translated: CATSDPDRAGGYTF.